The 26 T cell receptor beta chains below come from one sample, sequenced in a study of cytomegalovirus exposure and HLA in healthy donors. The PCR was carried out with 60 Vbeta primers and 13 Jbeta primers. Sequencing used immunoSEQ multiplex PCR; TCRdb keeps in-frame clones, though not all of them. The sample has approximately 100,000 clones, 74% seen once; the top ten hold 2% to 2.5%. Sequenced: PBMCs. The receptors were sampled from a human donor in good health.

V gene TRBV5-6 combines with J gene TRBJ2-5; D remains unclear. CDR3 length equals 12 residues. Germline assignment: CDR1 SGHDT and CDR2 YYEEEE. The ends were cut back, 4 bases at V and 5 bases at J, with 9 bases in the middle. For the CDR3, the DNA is TGTGCCAGCAGCATTCTCTTGGAGACCCAGTACTTC. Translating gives CASSILLETQYF.

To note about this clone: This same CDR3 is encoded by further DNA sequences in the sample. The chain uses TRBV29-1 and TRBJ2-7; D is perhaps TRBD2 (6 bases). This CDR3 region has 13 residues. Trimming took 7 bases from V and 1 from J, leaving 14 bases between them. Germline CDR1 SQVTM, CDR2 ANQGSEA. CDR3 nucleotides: TGCAGCGCCACCTCCGGGGGATCCTACGAGCAGTACTTC. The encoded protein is CSATSGGSYEQYF.

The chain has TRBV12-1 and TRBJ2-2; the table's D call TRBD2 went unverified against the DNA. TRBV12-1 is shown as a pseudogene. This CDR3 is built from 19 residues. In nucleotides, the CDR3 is TGTGCCAGCAGCCAACCCAAGACTCCGGGACTTTCTAACACCGGGGAGCTGTTTTTT. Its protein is CASSQPKTPGLSNTGELFF.

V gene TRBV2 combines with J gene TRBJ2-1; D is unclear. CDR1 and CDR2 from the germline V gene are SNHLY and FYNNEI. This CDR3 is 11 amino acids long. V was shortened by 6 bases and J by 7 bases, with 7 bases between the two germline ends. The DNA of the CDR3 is TGTGCCAGCAGGGCATATAATGAGCAGTTCTTC. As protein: CASRAYNEQFF.

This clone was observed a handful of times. CDR3 protein: CASSFGRTQTGELFF. The DNA of the CDR3 is TGCGCCAGCAGCTTTGGTCGAACCCAGACCGGGGAGCTGTTTTTT. The chain joins TRBV5-1 to TRBJ2-2, with D unresolved. Germline V gene sequence: CDR1 SGHRS, CDR2 YFSETQ. V shed 2 bases and J shed 5 bases, with 13 bases lying between them. The CDR3 has 15 amino acids. The whole variable domain, remainder taken from reference TRBV5-1 and TRBJ2-2, is KAGVTQTPRYLIKTRGQQVTLSCSPISGHRSVSWYQQTPGQGLQFLFEYFSETQRNKGNFPGRFSGRQFSNSRSEMNVSTLELGDSALYLCASSFGRTQTGELFFGEGSRLTVL.

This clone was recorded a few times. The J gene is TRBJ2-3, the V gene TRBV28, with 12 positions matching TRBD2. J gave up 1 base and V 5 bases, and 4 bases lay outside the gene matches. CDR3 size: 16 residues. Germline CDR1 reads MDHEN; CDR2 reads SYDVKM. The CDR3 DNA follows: TGTGCCAGCAGTCGACTAGCGGGGGCCCGCACAGATACGCAGTATTTT. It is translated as CASSRLAGARTDTQYF.

CDR3 nucleotides: TGTGCCAGCAGCTCACTAGCGGCGATATACAATGAGCAGTTCTTC. Protein: CASSSLAAIYNEQFF. The chain carries TRBV28 and TRBJ2-1; 8 nucleotides agree with TRBD2. The trim removed 6 bases at V and 4 bases at J, leaving 8 bases unmatched. This CDR3 spans 15 amino acids. Germline lookup yields CDR1 MDHEN and CDR2 SYDVKM.

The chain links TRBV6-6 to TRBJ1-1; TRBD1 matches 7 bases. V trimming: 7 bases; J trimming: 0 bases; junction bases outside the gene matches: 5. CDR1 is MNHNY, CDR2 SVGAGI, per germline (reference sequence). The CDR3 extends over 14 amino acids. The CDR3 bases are TGTGCCAGCATCCTGACAGGGCTGAACACTGAAGCTTTCTTT. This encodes CASILTGLNTEAFF.

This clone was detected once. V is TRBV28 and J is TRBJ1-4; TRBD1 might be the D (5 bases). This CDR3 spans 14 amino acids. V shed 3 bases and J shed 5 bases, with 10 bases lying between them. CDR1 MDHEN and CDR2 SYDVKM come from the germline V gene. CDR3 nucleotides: TGTGCCAGCAGTTTCCCGGGGGGGAATGAAAAACTGTTTTTT. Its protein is CASSFPGGNEKLFF. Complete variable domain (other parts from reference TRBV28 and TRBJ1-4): DVKVTQSSRYLVKRTGEKVFLECVQDMDHENMFWYRQDPGLGLRLIYFSYDVKMKEKGDIPEGYSVSREKKERFSLILESASTNQTSMYLCASSFPGGNEKLFFGSGTQLSVL.

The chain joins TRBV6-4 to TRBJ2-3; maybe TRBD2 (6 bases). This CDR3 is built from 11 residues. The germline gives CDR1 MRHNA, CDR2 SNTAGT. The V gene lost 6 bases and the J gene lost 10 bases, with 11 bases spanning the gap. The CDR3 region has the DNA TGTGCCAGCAGAGTCTGGGGGGCGCAGTATTTT. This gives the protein CASRVWGAQYF.

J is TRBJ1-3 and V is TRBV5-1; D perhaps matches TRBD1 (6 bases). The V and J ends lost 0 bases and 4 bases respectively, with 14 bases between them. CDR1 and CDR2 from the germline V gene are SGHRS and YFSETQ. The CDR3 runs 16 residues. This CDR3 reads CASSLGQESGGNTIYF. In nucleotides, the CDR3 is TGCGCCAGCAGCTTGGGACAGGAATCAGGCGGAAACACCATATATTTT. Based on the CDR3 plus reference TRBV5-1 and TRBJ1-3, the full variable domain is KAGVTQTPRYLIKTRGQQVTLSCSPISGHRSVSWYQQTPGQGLQFLFEYFSETQRNKGNFPGRFSGRQFSNSRSEMNVSTLELGDSALYLCASSLGQESGGNTIYFGEGSWLTVV.

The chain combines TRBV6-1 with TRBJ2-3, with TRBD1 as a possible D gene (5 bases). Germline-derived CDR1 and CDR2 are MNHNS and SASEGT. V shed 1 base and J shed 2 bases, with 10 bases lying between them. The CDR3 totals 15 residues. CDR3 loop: CASSEDRSSTDTQYF. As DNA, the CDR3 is TGTGCCAGCAGTGAAGACAGGTCCTCCACAGATACGCAGTATTTT.

CDR3 loop: CASSEAGQGAFGQYF. The CDR3 bases are TGTGCCAGCAGTGAAGCGGGACAGGGCGCCTTCGGGCAGTACTTC. The rearrangement links TRBV6-1 to TRBJ2-7, with TRBD1 identical over 9 bases. Germline-derived CDR1 and CDR2 are MNHNS and SASEGT. This CDR3 is 15 amino acids long. With V trimmed by 0 bases and J by 9 bases, 9 bases remained unmatched.

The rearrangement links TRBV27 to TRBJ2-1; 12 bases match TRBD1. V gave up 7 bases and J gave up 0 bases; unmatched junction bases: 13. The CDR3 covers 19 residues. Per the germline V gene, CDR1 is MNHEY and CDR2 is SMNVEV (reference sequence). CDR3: CASTSGTGGSTSSYNEQFF. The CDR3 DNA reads TGTGCCAGCACGTCAGGGACAGGGGGCTCGACCAGCTCCTACAATGAGCAGTTCTTC.

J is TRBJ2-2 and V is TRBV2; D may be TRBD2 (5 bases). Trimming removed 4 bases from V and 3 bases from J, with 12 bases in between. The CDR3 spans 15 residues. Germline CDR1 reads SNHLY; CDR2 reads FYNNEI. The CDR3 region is CASSARRGDTGELFF. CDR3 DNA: TGTGCCAGCAGTGCGCGACGGGGTGACACCGGGGAGCTGTTTTTT.

The CDR3 DNA follows: TGTGCCACCCTGGTTTTAAGGGGTAGGAATGAAAAACTGTTTTTT. Encoded protein: CATLVLRGRNEKLFF. This chain joins TRBV2 and TRBJ1-4; TRBD1 is a possible D gene (5 bases). The V gene lost 10 bases and the J gene lost 5 bases, with 20 bases spanning the gap. The CDR3 totals 15 residues. CDR1 SNHLY and CDR2 FYNNEI come from the germline V gene.

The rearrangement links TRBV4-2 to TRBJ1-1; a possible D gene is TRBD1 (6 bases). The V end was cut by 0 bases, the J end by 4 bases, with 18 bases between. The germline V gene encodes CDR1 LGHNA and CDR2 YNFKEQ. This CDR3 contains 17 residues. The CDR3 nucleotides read TGTGCCAGCAGCCAAGAGGTTTTTTTGGGGGCTGGCACTGAAGCTTTCTTT. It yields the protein CASSQEVFLGAGTEAFF.

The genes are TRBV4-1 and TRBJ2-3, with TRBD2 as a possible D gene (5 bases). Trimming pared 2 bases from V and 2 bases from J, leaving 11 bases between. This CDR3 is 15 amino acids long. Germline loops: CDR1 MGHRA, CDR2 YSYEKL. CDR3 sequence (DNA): TGCGCCAGCAGCCAAAGTCCAGCGGACACAGATACGCAGTATTTT. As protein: CASSQSPADTDTQYF.

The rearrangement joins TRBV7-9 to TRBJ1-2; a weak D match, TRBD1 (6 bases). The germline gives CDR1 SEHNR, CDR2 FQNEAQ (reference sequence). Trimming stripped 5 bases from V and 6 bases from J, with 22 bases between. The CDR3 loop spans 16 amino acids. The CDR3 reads CASSKQQGIQSDGYTF. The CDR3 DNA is TGTGCCAGCAGCAAACAACAGGGTATTCAATCGGATGGCTACACCTTC. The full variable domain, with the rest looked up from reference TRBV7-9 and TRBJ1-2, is DTGVSQNPRHKITKRGQNVTFRCDPISEHNRLYWYRQTLGQGPEFLTYFQNEAQLEKSRLLSDRFSAERPKGSFSTLEIQRTEQGDSAMYLCASSKQQGIQSDGYTFGSGTRLTVV.

The CDR3 DNA is TGTGCCTGGAGTGTCAGTCACTACAATGAGCAGTTCTTC. Protein sequence: CAWSVSHYNEQFF. The rearrangement joins TRBV30 to TRBJ2-1; D uncertain. CDR3 length: 13 residues. With 0 bases removed from V and 3 bases from J, the gap between germline ends came to 6 bases. Germline V gives CDR1 GTSNPN, CDR2 SVGIG (reference sequence).

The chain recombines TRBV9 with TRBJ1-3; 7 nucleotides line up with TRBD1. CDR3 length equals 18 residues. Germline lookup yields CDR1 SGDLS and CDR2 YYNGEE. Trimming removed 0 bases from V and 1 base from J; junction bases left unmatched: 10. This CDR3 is CASSVGQGFGSSGNTIYF. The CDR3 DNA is TGTGCCAGCAGCGTAGGACAGGGTTTCGGATCTTCTGGAAACACCATATATTTT. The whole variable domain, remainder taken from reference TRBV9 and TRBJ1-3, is DSGVTQTPKHLITATGQRVTLRCSPRSGDLSVYWYQQSLDQGLQFLIQYYNGEERAKGNILERFSAQQFPDLHSELNLSSLELGDSALYFCASSVGQGFGSSGNTIYFGEGSWLTVV.

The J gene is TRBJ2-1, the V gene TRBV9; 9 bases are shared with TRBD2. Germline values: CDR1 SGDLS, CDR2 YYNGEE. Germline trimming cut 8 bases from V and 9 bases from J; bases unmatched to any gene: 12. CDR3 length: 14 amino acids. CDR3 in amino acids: CARRGGVVIREQFF. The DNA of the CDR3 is TGTGCCAGGCGGGGGGGGGTTGTGATCCGTGAGCAGTTCTTC.

In DNA, the CDR3 is TGCGCCAGCAGCCGGGCGGGGGGCACGAGCTCTGGAAACACCATATATTTT. Translating it yields CASSRAGGTSSGNTIYF. The rearrangement links TRBV5-1 to TRBJ1-3; TRBD1 might be the D (6 bases). Trimming cost V 4 bases and J 0 bases, with 17 bases left between them. CDR3 length: 17 amino acids. The germline CDR1 and CDR2 sequences are SGHRS and YFSETQ.

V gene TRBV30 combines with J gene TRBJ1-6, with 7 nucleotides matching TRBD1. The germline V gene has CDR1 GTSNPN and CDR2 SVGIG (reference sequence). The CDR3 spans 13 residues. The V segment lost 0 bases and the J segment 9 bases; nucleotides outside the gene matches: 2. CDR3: CAWSVDRVSPLHF. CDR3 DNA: TGTGCCTGGAGTGTAGACAGGGTTTCACCCCTCCACTTT.

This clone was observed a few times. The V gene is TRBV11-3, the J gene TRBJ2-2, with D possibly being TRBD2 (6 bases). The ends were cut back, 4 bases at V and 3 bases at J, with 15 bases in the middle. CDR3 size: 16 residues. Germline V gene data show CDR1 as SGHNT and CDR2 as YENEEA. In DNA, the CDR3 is TGTGCCAGCAGCTACGCCCCGGGACTTTACACCGGGGAGCTGTTTTTT. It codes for CASSYAPGLYTGELFF.

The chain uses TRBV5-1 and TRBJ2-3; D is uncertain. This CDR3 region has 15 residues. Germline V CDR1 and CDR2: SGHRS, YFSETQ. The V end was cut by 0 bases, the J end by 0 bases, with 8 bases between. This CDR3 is CASSLVARSTDTQYF. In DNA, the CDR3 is TGCGCCAGCAGCTTGGTAGCCCGAAGCACAGATACGCAGTATTTT.